This T cell receptor beta chain stems from a study of blood T cell repertoires in COVID-19. The wider study: From the United States, Italy and Spain came samples of acute and convalescent COVID-19. Nucleic acid was either cDNA or gDNA, and it came from T cells, B-cell-depleted T cells, or PBMCs.

Authors' methods: Amplification of reference gene primers was used by the study to estimate nucleated cell counts. Using immunoSEQ multiplex PCR, the repertoire was profiled, and TCRdb retains in-frame clones only, with some absent. V, J and clone size were drawn from that table, and D and trimming were deduced from the DNA. Among under 300,000 clones, around four fifths were seen once, and the ten largest hold around 12%. The clonotype originates from a woman in her sixties with active or convalescent COVID-19. What was sequenced was peripheral blood.

The CDR3 sequence is CASRPGTGGYEQYF. CDR3 DNA sequence: TGTGCCAGCAGACCCGGGACAGGGGGCTACGAGCAGTACTTC. This chain connects TRBV2 to TRBJ2-7; 11 nucleotides match TRBD1. J was trimmed by 3 bases and V by 6 bases; bases with no gene match: 4. Germline loops: CDR1 SNHLY, CDR2 FYNNEI. The CDR3 length is 14 residues.